This note documents a single TCR beta chain sequence. Sample treatment: about 20 received Ad26.COV2.S at low or high dose, single or two shots; about 5 received placebo; per-sample allocation not given. Sampling happened 63 days after the first vaccine or placebo injection. Boston supplied an adult donor aged 18-55 years. These data belong to a study of Ad26.COV2.S vaccination and SARS-CoV-2 variants. TCRdb keeps only in-frame clones here, not all; method: immunoSEQ multiplex PCR. The sample carries roughly 700,000 clones, more than 70% recorded once. In germline, CDR1 is SGHTA, CDR2 FQGNSA. This CDR3 spans 12 amino acids. V dropped 3 bases and J dropped 9 bases, with 9 bases sitting between them.

This sequence joins TRBV7-2 and TRBJ2-1; no firm D call. This receptor was obtained from a person aged 18-65 years who received the Ad26.COV2.S COVID-19 vaccine or a placebo. The sequences come from peripheral blood, collected in a trial of Ad26.COV2.S vaccine versus placebo. CDR3 in amino acids: CASSFGVFEQFF. For the CDR3, the DNA is TGTGCCAGCAGCTTCGGCGTTTTTGAGCAGTTCTTC.